A single sample is the source of the 17 T cell receptor beta chains below, sequenced in a study of blood T cells in healthy people across ages. The authors ran a second PCR of 7 to 11 cycles using a sample-barcoded 5' primer and a J-beta primer mix. TCRdb passed the 5' RACE reads through MiXCR, listing each CDR3 protein once. The table has fewer than 650,000 distinct CDR3 sequences, about 29% seen once. The same sample was also studied in work on T cells of mothers and their children.

Sequenced input: blood. These receptor sequences come from a boy under 10 years old in good health.

This clonotype was recorded a few times. The chain joins TRBV5-1 to TRBJ2-5; 12 nucleotides match TRBD1. CDR3 length: 15 amino acids. Germline CDR1 SGHRS, CDR2 YFSETQ. J gave up 5 bases and V 4 bases, and 6 bases lay outside the gene matches. The CDR3 loop is CASSPGTGGLETQYF. In DNA form, the CDR3 reads TGCGCCAGCAGCCCTGGGACAGGGGGCCTGGAGACCCAGTACTTC. Using reference TRBV5-1 and TRBJ2-5 for the parts outside the CDR3, the full variable domain is KAGVTQTPRYLIKTRGQQVTLSCSPISGHRSVSWYQQTPGQGLQFLFEYFSETQRNKGNFPGRFSGRQFSNSRSEMNVSTLELGDSALYLCASSPGTGGLETQYFGPGTRLLVL.

V usage is TRBV3-1 and J usage is TRBJ2-3, with TRBD2 matching 10 bases. Unmatched junction bases numbered 1, after V lost 0 bases and J lost 4 bases. The CDR3 loop spans 15 amino acids. Germline CDR1 and CDR2: LGHDT and YNNKEL (reference sequence). CDR3 coding DNA: TGTGCCAGCAGCCAAGATCTAGCGGGGGCAGATACGCAGTATTTT. This codes for CASSQDLAGADTQYF.

There are a few counts of this clonotype. The genes are TRBV7-9 and TRBJ2-7; 11 nucleotides line up with TRBD2. CDR1 and CDR2 from the germline V gene are SEHNR and FQNEAQ (reference sequence). V dropped 5 bases and J dropped 3; count of bases not matched to a gene: 3. CDR3 length equals 14 residues. The CDR3 DNA is TGTGCCAGCAGCGGGACTAGCGGTTACTACGAGCAGTACTTC. Residues: CASSGTSGYYEQYF. Drawing the rest from reference TRBV7-9 and TRBJ2-7, the complete variable domain is DTGVSQNPRHKITKRGQNVTFRCDPISEHNRLYWYRQTLGQGPEFLTYFQNEAQLEKSRLLSDRFSAERPKGSFSTLEIQRTEQGDSAMYLCASSGTSGYYEQYFGPGTRLTVT.

This chain connects TRBV12-3 or TRBV12-4 to TRBJ2-2; 14 bases align to TRBD2. This CDR3 spans 14 amino acids. V gave up 8 bases and J gave up 5 bases; unmatched junction bases: 1. The chain's CDR3 is CASGLAGGTGELFF. The CDR3, as DNA: TGTGCCAGCGGACTAGCGGGAGGTACCGGGGAGCTGTTTTTT.

The chain links TRBV7-2 to TRBJ2-5; 8 nucleotides align to TRBD2. Near its end, the DNA agrees better with TRBJ2-7, so the J call may be wrong. The CDR3 has 16 amino acids. The germline V gene has CDR1 SGHTA and CDR2 FQGNSA. CDR3 bases: TGTGCCAGCAGCACTTCTCCGGGGGGGAGTCGCTACGAGCAGTACTTC. Its protein is CASSTSPGGSRYEQYF.

This clonotype is categorized as medium-sized. The rearrangement links TRBV6-2 or TRBV6-3 to TRBJ1-1; weak D call: TRBD1 (5 bases). V was trimmed by 6 bases and J by 4 bases, leaving 15 bases between them. CDR3 length: 14 amino acids. Germline-derived CDR1 and CDR2 are MNHEY and SVGEGT. The CDR3 loop is CASSEIPGATEAFF. DNA of the CDR3: TGTGCCAGCAGCGAGATCCCTGGGGCCACTGAAGCTTTCTTT.

As to this clonotype: The junction shows a germline mismatch at one end, possibly a read error. The chain is built from TRBV13 and TRBJ1-5; a weak D match, TRBD1 (6 bases). CDR3 length equals 14 residues. In germline, CDR1 is PRHDT, CDR2 FYEKMQ (reference sequence). The CDR3: CASSIGGGNQPQHF. CDR3 DNA: TGTGCCAGCAGCATAGGGGGGGGCAATCAGCCCCAGCATTTT.

The CDR3 bases are TGCGCCAGCAGCCAAGGGGCCGGGCGGCGGGAGACCCAGTACTTC. Protein: CASSQGAGRRETQYF. This chain links TRBV4-3 with TRBJ2-5; no reliable D call. This CDR3 has 15 amino acids. Germline lookup yields CDR1 LGHNA and CDR2 YSLEER. V was shortened by 1 base and J by 5 bases, with 14 bases between the two germline ends.

This clonotype was observed at least ten times. This chain joins TRBV18 and TRBJ2-5; D is undetermined. Trimming shortened V by 0 bases and J by 5 bases, and 19 bases separated the two germline ends. Looked up from germline, CDR1 is KGHSH and CDR2 is LQKENI. The CDR3 contains 17 residues. The CDR3 nucleotides read TGTGCCAGCTCACCACCGGGTCGCGGTAGAAGAATCGAGACCCAGTACTTC. It specifies CASSPPGRGRRIETQYF.

The V call is TRBV12-5, the J call TRBJ2-4; no firm D call. The CDR3 has 15 residues. The V end was cut by 0 bases, the J end by 0 bases, with 6 bases between. The germline gives CDR1 LGHNT, CDR2 FRNRAP. The CDR3 reads CASGLVLQAKNIQYF. The CDR3 nucleotides read TGTGCTAGTGGTTTGGTACTCCAAGCCAAAAACATTCAGTACTTC.

This clonotype has only a few counts. The rearrangement uses TRBV5-1 and TRBJ2-7, with 9 bases that match TRBD2. V lost 0 bases to trimming and J lost 3 bases; unmatched junction nucleotides: 4. Germline lookup yields CDR1 SGHRS and CDR2 YFSETQ. CDR3 length: 15 amino acids. This CDR3 reads CASSLGLAAIYEQYF. CDR3 bases: TGCGCCAGCAGCTTGGGACTAGCGGCCATCTACGAGCAGTACTTC.

This clonotype was recorded a few times. This chain uses TRBV29-1 with TRBJ2-7; 7 positions agree with TRBD1. There are 12 residues in the CDR3. The junction had 6 bases not matched to a gene; V was cut back by 7 bases and J by 3 bases. CDR1 is SQVTM and CDR2 is ANQGSEA in the germline V gene. The CDR3 coding sequence is TGCAGCGCTAGGGACAGCCGCTACGAGCAGTACTTC. Translation gives CSARDSRYEQYF.

This clonotype occurred a few times. The V call is TRBV6-2 or TRBV6-3, the J call TRBJ2-5; 7 bases line up with TRBD2. V lost 2 bases, J lost 11 bases, and 14 bases stayed unmatched. The CDR3 length is 15 residues. Germline CDR1 is MNHEY and CDR2 is SVGEGT. The CDR3 loop reads CASSYGTWGGFGQYF. CDR3 DNA: TGTGCCAGCAGTTACGGGACCTGGGGAGGGTTCGGGCAGTACTTC.

The rearrangement uses TRBV28 and TRBJ2-5; D call uncertain. The J call may be incorrect, as the DNA end agrees better with TRBJ2-1. CDR1 is MDHEN and CDR2 is SYDVKM in the germline V gene. The CDR3 has 15 residues. The CDR3 DNA reads TGTGCCAGCAGTTTTTTGTCGGGCTGGGACAATGAGCAGTTCTTC. It codes for CASSFLSGWDNEQFF.

This clonotype was detected only a few times. The CDR3 here is CASSPILGGRETQYF. The CDR3 DNA reads as TGTGCCAGCAGTCCTATACTGGGGGGCCGGGAGACCCAGTACTTC. This sequence joins TRBV6-6 and TRBJ2-5; TRBD1 or TRBD2 may be the D gene (6 bases each). V lost 5 bases and J 5 bases, leaving 18 bases between the germline ends. The CDR3 has 15 residues. CDR1 and CDR2 from the germline V gene are MNHNY and SVGAGI (reference sequence).

The gene calls are TRBV29-1 and TRBJ2-3; 9 bases are shared with TRBD1. V shed 7 bases and J 3 bases; nucleotides not matched to a gene: 8. The germline V gene encodes CDR1 SQVTM and CDR2 ANQGSEA. The CDR3 totals 14 residues. CDR3 residues: CSAIPGQGTDTQYF. The CDR3 nucleotides are TGCAGCGCCATTCCGGGACAGGGAACAGATACGCAGTATTTT.

This clonotype has just a few counts. Here the CDR3 reads CASSVRGRTEAFF. CDR3 nucleotide sequence: TGTGCCAGCAGCGTCAGGGGGCGAACTGAAGCTTTCTTT. J is TRBJ1-1 and V is TRBV6-1, with 8 bases matching TRBD1. CDR1 and CDR2 from the germline V gene are MNHNS and SASEGT. V trimming: 6 bases; J trimming: 5 bases; junction bases outside the gene matches: 5. The CDR3 length is 13 residues.